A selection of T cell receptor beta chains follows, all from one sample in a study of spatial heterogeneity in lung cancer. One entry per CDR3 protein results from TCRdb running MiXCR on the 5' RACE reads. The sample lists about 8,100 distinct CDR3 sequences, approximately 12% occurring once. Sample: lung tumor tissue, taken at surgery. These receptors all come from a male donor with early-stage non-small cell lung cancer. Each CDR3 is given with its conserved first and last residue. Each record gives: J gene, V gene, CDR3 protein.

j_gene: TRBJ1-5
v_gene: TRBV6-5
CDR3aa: CASSWTSGQPQHF

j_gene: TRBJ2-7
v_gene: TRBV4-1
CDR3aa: CASSPGEALYEQYF

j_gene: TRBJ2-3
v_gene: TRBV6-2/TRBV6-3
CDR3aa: CASSDMGLAVLTPDTQYF

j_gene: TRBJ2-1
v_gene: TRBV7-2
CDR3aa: CASSLGIQYEQFF

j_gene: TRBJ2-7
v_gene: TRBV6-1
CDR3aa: CASSVQPANAYEQYF

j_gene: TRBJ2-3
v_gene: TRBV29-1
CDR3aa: CSVSKGPDTQYF

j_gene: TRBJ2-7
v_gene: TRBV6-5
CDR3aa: CASKRDSNSYEQYF

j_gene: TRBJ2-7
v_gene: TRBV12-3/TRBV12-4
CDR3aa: CASSLKGSRYEQYF

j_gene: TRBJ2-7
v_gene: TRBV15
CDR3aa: CATSRGRPGQGFYEQYF

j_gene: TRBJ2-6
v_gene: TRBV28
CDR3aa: CASSPRTEPGANVLTF

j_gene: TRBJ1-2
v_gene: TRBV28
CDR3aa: CASSSRTGDHF

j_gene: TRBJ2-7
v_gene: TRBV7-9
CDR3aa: CASSFGSHEQYF

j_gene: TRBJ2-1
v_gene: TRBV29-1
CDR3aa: CSSSPNRAFNYNEQFF

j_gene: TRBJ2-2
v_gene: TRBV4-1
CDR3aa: CASSRLAGGFGELFF

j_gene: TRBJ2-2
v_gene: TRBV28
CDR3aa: CASNLPGQGSWELFF

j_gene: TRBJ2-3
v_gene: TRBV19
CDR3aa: CASSPGSGTDTQYF

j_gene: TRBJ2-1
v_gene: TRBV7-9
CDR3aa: CASSRTGNEQFF

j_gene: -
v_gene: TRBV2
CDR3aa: CASSEETGEETQFF

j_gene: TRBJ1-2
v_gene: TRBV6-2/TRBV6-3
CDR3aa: CASSYYGRNGYTF

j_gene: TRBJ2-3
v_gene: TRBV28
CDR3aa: CASRTSTDTQYF

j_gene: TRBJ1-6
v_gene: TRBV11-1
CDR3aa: CASRGGNSPLHF

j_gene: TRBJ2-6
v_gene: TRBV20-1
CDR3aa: CSAREGSSGANVQTF

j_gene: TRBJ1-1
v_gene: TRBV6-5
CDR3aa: CASSRVPGQGRAFF

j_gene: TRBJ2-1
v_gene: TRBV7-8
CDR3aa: CASSSGGWTYNEQFF

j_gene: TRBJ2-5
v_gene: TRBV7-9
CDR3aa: CASSPPTPQETQYF

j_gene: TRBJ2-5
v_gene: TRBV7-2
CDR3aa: CASSTGTVQETQYF

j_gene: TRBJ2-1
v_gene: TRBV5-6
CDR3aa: CASSLRRGRNEQFF

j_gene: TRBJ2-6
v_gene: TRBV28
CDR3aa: CASSSQGSGANVLTF

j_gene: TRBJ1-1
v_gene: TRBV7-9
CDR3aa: CASRHTGSATEAFF

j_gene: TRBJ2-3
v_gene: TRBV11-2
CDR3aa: CASSLLAGVGDTQYF

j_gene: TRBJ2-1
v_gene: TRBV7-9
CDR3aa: CASSSRTSVLTGNEQFF

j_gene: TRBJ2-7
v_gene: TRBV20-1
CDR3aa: CSASLLAGDYEQYF

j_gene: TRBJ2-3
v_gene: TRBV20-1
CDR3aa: CSAPKDSRTDTQYF